Described below is a single T cell receptor beta chain sequence and its context. The DNA ends 3 residues before the CDR3 does, and the rest of the CDR3 is filled in from the germline J gene. Related graft donors supplied nonmyeloablative bone marrow transplants, and mixed chimerism was transient. Sequencing was performed with immunoSEQ multiplex PCR; in TCRdb, only in-frame clones are kept and a portion is missing. This sample contains some 22,000 clones. These data belong to a study of Tregs in tolerant kidney transplant recipients. This CDR3 spans 14 amino acids. The germline gives CDR1 SGHAT, CDR2 FQNNGV. J lost 1 base, V lost 5 bases, and 3 bases had no gene match.

The clonotype originates from a human patient who received a combined kidney and bone marrow transplant. T cells may partly derive from the graft donor. The genes are TRBV11-2 and TRBJ2-3, with TRBD1 matching over 7 bases. The source was CD4+ T cells from blood (PBMCs), collected 6 months after the transplant. The chain's CDR3 is CASSVGQGTDTQYF. The sequenced part of the CDR3 DNA is TGTGCCAGCAGCGTAGGACAGGGCACAGATACG.